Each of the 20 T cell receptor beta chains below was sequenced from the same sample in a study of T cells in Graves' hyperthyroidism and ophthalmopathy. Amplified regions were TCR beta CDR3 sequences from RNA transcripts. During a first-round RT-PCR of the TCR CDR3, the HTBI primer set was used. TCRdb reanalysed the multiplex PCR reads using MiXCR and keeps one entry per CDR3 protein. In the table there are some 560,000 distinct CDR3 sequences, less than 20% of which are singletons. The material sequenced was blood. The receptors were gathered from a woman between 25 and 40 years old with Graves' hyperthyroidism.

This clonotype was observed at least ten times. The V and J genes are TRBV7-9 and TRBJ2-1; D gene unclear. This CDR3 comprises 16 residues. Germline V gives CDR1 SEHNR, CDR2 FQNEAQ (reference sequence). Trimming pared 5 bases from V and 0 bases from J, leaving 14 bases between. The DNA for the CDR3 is TGTGCCAGCAGCGCCGTGGGTAGGAGCTCCTACAATGAGCAGTTCTTC. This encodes CASSAVGRSSYNEQFF.

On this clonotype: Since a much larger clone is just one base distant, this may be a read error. CDR3 loop: CASSPGPETQCF. CDR3 bases: TGTGCCAGCTCACCAGGGCCGGAGACCCAGTGCTTC. The genes are TRBV18 and TRBJ2-5, with D uncertain. From germline, CDR1 is KGHSH and CDR2 LQKENI. CDR3 length: 12 amino acids.

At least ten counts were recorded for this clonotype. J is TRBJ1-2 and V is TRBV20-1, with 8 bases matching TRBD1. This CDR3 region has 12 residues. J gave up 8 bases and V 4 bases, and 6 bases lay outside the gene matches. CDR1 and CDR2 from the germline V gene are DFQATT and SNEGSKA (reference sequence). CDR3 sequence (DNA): TGCAGTGCTATCGGACAGGGTAGGGGCTACACCTTC. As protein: CSAIGQGRGYTF.

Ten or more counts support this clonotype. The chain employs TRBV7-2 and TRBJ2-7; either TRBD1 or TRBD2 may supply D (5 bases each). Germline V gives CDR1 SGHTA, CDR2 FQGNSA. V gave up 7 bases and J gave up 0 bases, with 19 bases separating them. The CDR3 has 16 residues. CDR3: CASTMGVESLSYEQYF. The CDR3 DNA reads TGTGCCAGCACAATGGGGGTGGAGAGTCTCTCCTACGAGCAGTACTTC.

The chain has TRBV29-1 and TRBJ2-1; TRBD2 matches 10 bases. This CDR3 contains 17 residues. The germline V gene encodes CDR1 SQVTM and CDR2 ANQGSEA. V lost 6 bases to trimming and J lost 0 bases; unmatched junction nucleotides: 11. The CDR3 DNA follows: TGCAGCGTCGGGACTAGCGAGAGCCATTTCTCCTACAATGAGCAGTTCTTC. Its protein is CSVGTSESHFSYNEQFF.

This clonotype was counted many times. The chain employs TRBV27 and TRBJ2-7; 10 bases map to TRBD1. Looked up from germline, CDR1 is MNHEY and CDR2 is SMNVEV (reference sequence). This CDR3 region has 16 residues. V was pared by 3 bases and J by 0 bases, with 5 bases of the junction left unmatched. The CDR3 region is CASSLADRGTSYEQYF. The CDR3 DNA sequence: TGTGCCAGCAGTTTGGCGGACAGGGGGACCTCCTACGAGCAGTACTTC.

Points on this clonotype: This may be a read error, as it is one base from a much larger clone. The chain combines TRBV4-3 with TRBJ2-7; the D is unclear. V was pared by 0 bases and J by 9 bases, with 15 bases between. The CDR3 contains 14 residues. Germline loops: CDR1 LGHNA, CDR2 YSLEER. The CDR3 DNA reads TGCGCCAGCAGCCAAGATTACCAGCCGTCAGGGCAGTACTTC. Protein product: CASSQDYQPSGQYF.

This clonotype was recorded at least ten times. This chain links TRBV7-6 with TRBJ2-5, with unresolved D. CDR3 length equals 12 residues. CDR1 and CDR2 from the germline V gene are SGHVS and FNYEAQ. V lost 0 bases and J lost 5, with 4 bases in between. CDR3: CASSLATETQYF. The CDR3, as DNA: TGTGCCAGCAGCTTAGCGACGGAGACCCAGTACTTC.

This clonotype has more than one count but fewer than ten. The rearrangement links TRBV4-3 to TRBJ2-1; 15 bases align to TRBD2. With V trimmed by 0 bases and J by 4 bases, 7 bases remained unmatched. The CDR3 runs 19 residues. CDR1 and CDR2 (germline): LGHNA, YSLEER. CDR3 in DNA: TGCGCCAGCAGCCAAGACGGACTAGCGGGAGGGCCGCGGTACAATGAGCAGTTCTTC. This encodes CASSQDGLAGGPRYNEQFF.

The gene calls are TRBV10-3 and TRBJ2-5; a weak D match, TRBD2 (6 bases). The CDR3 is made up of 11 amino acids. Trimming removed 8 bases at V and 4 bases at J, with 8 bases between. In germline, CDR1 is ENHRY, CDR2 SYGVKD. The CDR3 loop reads CAIGGAETQYF. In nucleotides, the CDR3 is TGTGCCATCGGAGGGGCAGAGACCCAGTACTTC.

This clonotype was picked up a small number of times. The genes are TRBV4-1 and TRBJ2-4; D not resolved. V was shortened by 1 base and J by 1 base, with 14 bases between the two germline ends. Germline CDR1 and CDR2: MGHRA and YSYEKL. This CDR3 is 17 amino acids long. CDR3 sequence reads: CASSQVPYIFAKNIQYF. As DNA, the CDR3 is TGCGCCAGCAGCCAAGTCCCTTATATCTTCGCCAAAAACATTCAGTACTTC.

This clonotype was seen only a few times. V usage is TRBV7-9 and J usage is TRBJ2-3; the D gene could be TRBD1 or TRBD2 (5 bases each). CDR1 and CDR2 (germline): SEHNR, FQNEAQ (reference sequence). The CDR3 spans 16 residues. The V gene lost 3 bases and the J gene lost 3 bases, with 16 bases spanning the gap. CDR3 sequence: CASSFRDPAGTDTQYF. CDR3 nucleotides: TGTGCCAGCAGCTTTAGGGACCCCGCAGGGACAGATACGCAGTATTTT.

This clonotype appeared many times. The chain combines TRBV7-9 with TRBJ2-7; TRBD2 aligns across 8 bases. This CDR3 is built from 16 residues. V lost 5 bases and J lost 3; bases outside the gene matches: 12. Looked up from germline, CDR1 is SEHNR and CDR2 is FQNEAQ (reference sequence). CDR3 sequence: CASSPSGRGSSYEQYF. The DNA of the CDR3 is TGTGCCAGCAGCCCTAGCGGGCGCGGGAGTAGCTACGAGCAGTACTTC. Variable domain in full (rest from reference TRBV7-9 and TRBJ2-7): DTGVSQNPRHKITKRGQNVTFRCDPISEHNRLYWYRQTLGQGPEFLTYFQNEAQLEKSRLLSDRFSAERPKGSFSTLEIQRTEQGDSAMYLCASSPSGRGSSYEQYFGPGTRLTVT.

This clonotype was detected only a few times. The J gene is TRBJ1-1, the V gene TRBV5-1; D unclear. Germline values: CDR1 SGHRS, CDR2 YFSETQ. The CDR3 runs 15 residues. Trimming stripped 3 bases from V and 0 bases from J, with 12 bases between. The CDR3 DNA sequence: TGCGCCAGCAGCTCCCAGGCCCCGATGAACACTGAAGCTTTCTTT. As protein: CASSSQAPMNTEAFF.

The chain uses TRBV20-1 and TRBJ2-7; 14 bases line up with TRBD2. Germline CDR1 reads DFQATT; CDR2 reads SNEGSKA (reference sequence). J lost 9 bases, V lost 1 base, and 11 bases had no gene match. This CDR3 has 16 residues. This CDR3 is CSARARPGLAGEGQYF. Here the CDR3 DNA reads TGCAGTGCTAGAGCCCGTCCGGGACTAGCGGGAGAAGGGCAGTACTTC.

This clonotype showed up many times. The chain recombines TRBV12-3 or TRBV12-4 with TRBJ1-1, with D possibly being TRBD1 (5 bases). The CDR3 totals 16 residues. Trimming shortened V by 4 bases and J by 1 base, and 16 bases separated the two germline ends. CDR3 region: CASSSSPGRGNTEAFF. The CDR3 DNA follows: TGTGCCAGCAGTTCATCCCCGGGGAGGGGGAACACTGAAGCTTTCTTT.

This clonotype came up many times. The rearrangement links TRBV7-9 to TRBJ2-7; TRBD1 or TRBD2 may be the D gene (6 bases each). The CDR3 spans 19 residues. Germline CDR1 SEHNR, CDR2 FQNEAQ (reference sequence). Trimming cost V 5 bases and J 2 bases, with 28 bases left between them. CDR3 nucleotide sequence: TGTGCCAGCAGCCCGAACAAACCCGCGGAGGGGGTATGGACCTACGAGCAGTACTTC. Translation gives CASSPNKPAEGVWTYEQYF.

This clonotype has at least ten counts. The CDR3 sequence: CASSPREVSYNEQFF. The CDR3 DNA is TGTGCCAGCTCACCACGGGAGGTATCCTACAATGAGCAGTTCTTC. The rearrangement joins TRBV18 to TRBJ2-1, with D tentatively TRBD2 (6 bases). V lost 1 base, J lost 1 base, and 8 bases lay in between. CDR3 length equals 15 residues. Germline loops: CDR1 KGHSH, CDR2 LQKENI.

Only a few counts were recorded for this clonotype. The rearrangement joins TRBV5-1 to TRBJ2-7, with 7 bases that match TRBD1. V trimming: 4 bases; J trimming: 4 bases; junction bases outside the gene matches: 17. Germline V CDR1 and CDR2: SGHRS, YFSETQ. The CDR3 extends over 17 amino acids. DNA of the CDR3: TGCGCCAGCAGCATTGGGTGGGGGACAGCCATAGGATACGAGCAGTACTTC. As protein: CASSIGWGTAIGYEQYF.

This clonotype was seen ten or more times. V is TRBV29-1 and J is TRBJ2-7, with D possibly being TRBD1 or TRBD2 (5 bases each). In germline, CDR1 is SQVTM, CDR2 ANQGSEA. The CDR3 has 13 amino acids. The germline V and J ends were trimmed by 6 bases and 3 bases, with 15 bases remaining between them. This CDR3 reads CSVFWDGDYEQYF. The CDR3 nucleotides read TGCAGCGTATTTTGGGACGGGGACTACGAGCAGTACTTC.